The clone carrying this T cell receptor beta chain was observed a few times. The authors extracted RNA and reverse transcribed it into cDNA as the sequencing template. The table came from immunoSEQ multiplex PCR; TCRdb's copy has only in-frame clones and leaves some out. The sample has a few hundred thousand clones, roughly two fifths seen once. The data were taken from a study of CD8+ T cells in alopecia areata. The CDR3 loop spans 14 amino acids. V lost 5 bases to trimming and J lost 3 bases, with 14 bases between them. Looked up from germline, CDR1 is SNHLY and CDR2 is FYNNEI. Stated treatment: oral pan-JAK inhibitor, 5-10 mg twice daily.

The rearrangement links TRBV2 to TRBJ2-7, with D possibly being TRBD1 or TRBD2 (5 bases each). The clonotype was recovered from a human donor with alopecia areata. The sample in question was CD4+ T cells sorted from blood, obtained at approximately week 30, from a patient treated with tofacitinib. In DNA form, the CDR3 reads TGTGCCAGCAGTAGGGACGGTAACTACTACGAGCAGTACTTC. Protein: CASSRDGNYYEQYF.